This TCR beta chain emerged from a study of neoadjuvant nivolumab and ipilimumab in lung cancer. Points from the study as a whole: Blood richness before therapy tracked richness in tumors resected after neoadjuvant therapy. From pretherapy to surgery, tumor richness and clonality rose with dual therapy. Only a single major-pathologic-response sample was available for clonality analysis. Resected tumors had greater TCR richness and clonality than uninvolved lung.

The CDR3 totals 12 residues. Germline lookup yields CDR1 WSHSY and CDR2 SAAADI. V gave up 8 bases and J gave up 4 bases, with 8 bases separating them. About this clone: As yet, its antigen is unknown.

Data came from immunoSEQ multiplex PCR; TCRdb stores just in-frame clones and leaves some out. The table lists tens of thousands of clones, 75% to 95% of them singletons. Source: peripheral blood, taken after neoadjuvant nivolumab, alone or with ipilimumab, at or shortly before surgery. This chain connects TRBV10-2 to TRBJ1-4, with a possible D match to TRBD1 (5 bases). This clonotype was sampled from an adult with non-small cell lung cancer. The CDR3, as DNA: TGCGCCAGCGAAGACAGTAATGAAAAACTGTTTTTT. Protein sequence: CASEDSNEKLFF.